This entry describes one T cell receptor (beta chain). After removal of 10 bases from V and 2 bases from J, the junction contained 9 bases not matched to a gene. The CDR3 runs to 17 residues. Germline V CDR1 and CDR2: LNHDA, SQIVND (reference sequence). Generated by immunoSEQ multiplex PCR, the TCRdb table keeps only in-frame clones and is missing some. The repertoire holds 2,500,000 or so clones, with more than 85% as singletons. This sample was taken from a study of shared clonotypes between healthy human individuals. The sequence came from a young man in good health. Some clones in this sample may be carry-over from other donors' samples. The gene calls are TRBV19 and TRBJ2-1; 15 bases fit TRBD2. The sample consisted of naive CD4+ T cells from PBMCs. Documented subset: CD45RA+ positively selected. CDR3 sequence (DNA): TGTGCCACCAGCCCCCGGACTAGCGGGAGGGCCTACAATGAGCAGTTCTTC. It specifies CATSPRTSGRAYNEQFF.